The source of this TCR beta chain is a study of neoadjuvant nivolumab and ipilimumab in lung cancer. Across the study: Patients got nivolumab 3 mg/kg on days 1, 15 and 29; combination added ipilimumab 1 mg/kg day 1.

Assay used: immunoSEQ multiplex PCR; TCRdb lists only in-frame clones, some missing. Among 40,000 to 60,000 clones listed, roughly 91% were seen once. Germline V gene sequence: CDR1 SGHRS, CDR2 YFSETQ. The trim removed 3 bases at V and 4 bases at J, leaving 6 bases unmatched. The CDR3 consists of 14 residues. Study-level points and caveats: TCR clonality did not significantly correlate with pathologic tumor regression. Only two of four nivolumab-treated tumors gained richness and clonality by surgery.

With respect to this clone: Its target is unknown.

The V and J genes are TRBV5-1 and TRBJ1-2; TRBD1 agrees at 7 bases. This TCR derives from an adult with non-small cell lung cancer. Some clones in this sample may be carry-over from other donors' samples. This material consisted of blood, taken before neoadjuvant nivolumab, alone or with ipilimumab. In DNA form, the CDR3 reads TGCGCCAGCAGCTCCGGGACAGCCTTCTATGGCTACACCTTC. It encodes CASSSGTAFYGYTF.